These 5 T cell receptor beta chains were sequenced from one sample in a study of T cell changes during pregnancy in multiple sclerosis. Assay: immunoSEQ multiplex PCR; the TCRdb copy retains only in-frame clones and omits some. There are 79,000 or so clones in the sample; 85% to 95% occur only once, and 0.2% to 0.25% lies in the top ten. This sample comprised CD4+ T cells from peripheral blood mononuclear cells, obtained before pregnancy. The origin of the receptors is a female donor with multiple sclerosis, enrolled in a pregnancy study.

This chain uses TRBV4-2 with TRBJ1-1; D unresolved. Trimming cost V 1 base and J 5 bases, with 5 bases left between them. The germline gives CDR1 LGHNA, CDR2 YNFKEQ. CDR3 length: 12 amino acids. The CDR3 reads CASSQARTEAFF. For the CDR3, the DNA is TGTGCCAGCAGCCAAGCGAGAACTGAAGCTTTCTTT.

The chain recombines TRBV6-1 with TRBJ1-1, with 11 positions matching TRBD1. CDR1 is MNHNS and CDR2 is SASEGT in the germline V gene. V lost 6 bases to trimming and J lost 4 bases; unmatched junction nucleotides: 4. The CDR3 is 14 amino acids. The CDR3: CASRWDRGSTEAFF. CDR3 nucleotides: TGTGCCAGCAGATGGGACAGGGGGAGCACTGAAGCTTTCTTT.

J is TRBJ1-2 and V is TRBV27, with TRBD1 matching 9 bases. The CDR3 extends over 15 amino acids. Germline assignment: CDR1 MNHEY and CDR2 SMNVEV (reference sequence). V gave up 6 bases and J gave up 2 bases; unmatched junction bases: 7. The CDR3 spells CASRKPGQGNYGYTF. CDR3 DNA sequence: TGTGCCAGCAGGAAACCCGGACAGGGGAACTATGGCTACACCTTC.

This clone was seen only once. V usage is TRBV7-9 and J usage is TRBJ1-1, with D unclear. The CDR3 is 15 residues long. V was shortened by 0 bases and J by 0 bases, with 8 bases between the two germline ends. Looked up from germline, CDR1 is SEHNR and CDR2 is FQNEAQ (reference sequence). The CDR3 region has the DNA TGTGCCAGCAGCTTAGCGCTAATTATGAACACTGAAGCTTTCTTT. Protein: CASSLALIMNTEAFF.

The chain joins TRBV6-5 to TRBJ2-5; TRBD2 might be the D (5 bases). The CDR3 covers 16 residues. Germline V gene sequence: CDR1 MNHEY, CDR2 SVGAGI. V was pared by 4 bases and J by 2 bases, with 17 bases between. The CDR3 loop reads CASSFAQGLAQETQYF. In DNA, the CDR3 is TGTGCCAGCAGTTTCGCTCAAGGACTGGCGCAAGAGACCCAGTACTTC.